These 32 T cell receptor beta chains originate from one sample sequenced in a study of CD8 T cells in Susac syndrome. It was with random hexamers that about 0.45 to 1 ug RNA was reverse transcribed. MiXCR, applied by TCRdb to the immunoSEQ multiplex PCR reads, yields one record per CDR3 protein. The table lists 150,000 to 200,000 distinct CDR3 sequences, nearly 95% of them singletons. Sequenced input: CD4+ T cells from PBMCs. These receptors were obtained from a human donor with multiple sclerosis.

To note about this clonotype: The conserved phenylalanine or tryptophan is not found at the CDR3 terminus, so this likely reflects a read error. V gene TRBV5-1 combines with J gene TRBJ1-3; D call uncertain. Germline loops: CDR1 SGHRS, CDR2 YFSETQ. This CDR3 has 16 residues. Trimming shortened V by 0 bases and J by 0 bases, and 10 bases separated the two germline ends. This chain's CDR3 is CASSLGGDYSGNTIYL. The CDR3 coding sequence is TGCGCCAGCAGCTTGGGCGGCGACTACTCTGGAAACACCATATATCTT.

CDR3: CASRQSLGTATEAFF. Here the CDR3 DNA reads TGTGCCAGCAGACAAAGCCTCGGGACAGCCACTGAAGCTTTCTTT. J is TRBJ1-1 and V is TRBV2, with 7 bases aligning to TRBD1. J gave up 4 bases and V 6 bases, and 11 bases lay outside the gene matches. This CDR3 region has 15 residues. Germline CDR1 reads SNHLY; CDR2 reads FYNNEI.

The V call is TRBV18, the J call TRBJ2-7, with D perhaps TRBD2 (7 bases). V lost 8 bases to trimming and J lost 0 bases, with 11 bases between them. The CDR3 has 13 amino acids. Germline V gene sequence: CDR1 KGHSH, CDR2 LQKENI. CDR3 residues: CASTGTNSYEQYF. For the CDR3, the DNA is TGTGCCAGCACAGGGACTAACTCCTACGAGCAGTACTTC. Using reference TRBV18 and TRBJ2-7 for the parts outside the CDR3, the full variable domain is NAGVMQNPRHLVRRRGQEARLRCSPMKGHSHVYWYRQLPEEGLKFMVYLQKENIIDESGMPKERFSAEFPKEGPSILRIQQVVRGDSAAYFCASTGTNSYEQYFGPGTRLTVT.

This chain uses TRBV29-1 with TRBJ1-2, with 10 bases that match TRBD1. CDR3 length: 13 amino acids. Germline trimming cut 3 bases from V and 7 bases from J; bases unmatched to any gene: 5. Germline CDR1 SQVTM, CDR2 ANQGSEA. CDR3 amino acids: CSVDQTGGSGYTF. The CDR3 DNA follows: TGCAGCGTTGACCAGACAGGGGGCAGTGGCTACACCTTC.

The chain has TRBV6-5 and TRBJ1-2, with 9 nucleotides matching TRBD1. CDR1 is MNHEY and CDR2 is SVGAGI in the germline V gene. J lost 7 bases, V lost 2 bases, and 8 bases had no gene match. CDR3 length: 15 residues. The CDR3 loop reads CASSYTGGSGFGYTF. As DNA, the CDR3 is TGTGCCAGCAGTTACACAGGGGGCTCGGGATTTGGCTACACCTTC.

The J gene is TRBJ2-2, the V gene TRBV24-1; tentative D call: TRBD1 (6 bases). The CDR3 extends over 16 amino acids. In germline, CDR1 is KGHDR, CDR2 SFDVKD. V was trimmed by 2 bases and J by 5 bases, leaving 14 bases between them. The CDR3 loop is CATSDSGTFKTGELFF. In nucleotides, the CDR3 is TGTGCCACCAGTGATTCCGGGACATTTAAGACCGGGGAGCTGTTTTTT.

This sequence joins TRBV11-2 and TRBJ2-7, with D perhaps assigned TRBD1 or TRBD2 (5 bases each). The CDR3 consists of 14 residues. The germline gives CDR1 SGHAT, CDR2 FQNNGV. V lost 5 bases and J 2 bases, leaving 13 bases between the germline ends. The CDR3 loop reads CASSRQMGAYEQYF. Here the CDR3 DNA reads TGTGCCAGCAGCCGACAGATGGGGGCCTACGAGCAGTACTTC.

The rearrangement links TRBV6-5 to TRBJ2-6; no clear D gene. The CDR3 consists of 12 residues. V lost 4 bases, J lost 11 bases, and 9 bases lay in between. Germline V lookup: CDR1 MNHEY, CDR2 SVGAGI. This CDR3 reads CASSSAVDVLTF. In nucleotides, the CDR3 is TGTGCCAGCAGTTCGGCAGTCGACGTCCTGACTTTC.

The chain uses TRBV20-1 and TRBJ2-5; D is possibly TRBD2 (5 bases). Germline V lookup: CDR1 DFQATT, CDR2 SNEGSKA (reference sequence). The CDR3 totals 13 residues. Trimming removed 6 bases at V and 1 base at J, with 12 bases between. Here the CDR3 DNA reads TGCAGTGCCCCGGGCCGGGGCCAAGAGACCCAGTACTTC. This sequence encodes CSAPGRGQETQYF.

The J gene is TRBJ1-2, the V gene TRBV14; possible D gene TRBD1, 5 bases. The V end was cut by 7 bases, the J end by 4 bases, with 16 bases between. Germline V gene data show CDR1 as SGHDN and CDR2 as FVKESK. The CDR3 has 14 amino acids. The CDR3 region has the DNA TGTGCCAGCACCCGCCAAGCGGGACTCTATGGCTACACCTTC. It encodes CASTRQAGLYGYTF.

The rearrangement uses TRBV30 and TRBJ2-7; tentative D call: TRBD1 (5 bases). The germline V and J ends were trimmed by 4 bases and 0 bases, with 13 bases remaining between them. There are 14 residues in the CDR3. Germline V gene lookup returns CDR1 GTSNPN and CDR2 SVGIG (reference sequence). The CDR3 region is CAWTIQGSSYEQYF. The CDR3 DNA is TGTGCCTGGACTATTCAGGGAAGCTCCTACGAGCAGTACTTC.

CDR3 in DNA: TGCAGTGCTAGTCTGGGACATCTAGCCAAAAACATTCAGTACTTC. This encodes CSASLGHLAKNIQYF. The genes are TRBV20-1 and TRBJ2-4; D is possibly TRBD1 (6 bases). Germline CDR1 DFQATT, CDR2 SNEGSKA (reference sequence). This CDR3 spans 15 amino acids. V lost 3 bases and J 0 bases, leaving 12 bases between the germline ends.

This chain uses TRBV7-9 with TRBJ1-5; the D gene is possibly TRBD1 (5 bases). Between the trimmed V and J ends, which lost 5 bases and 0 bases, there was a span of 14 bases. Germline V CDR1 and CDR2: SEHNR, FQNEAQ (reference sequence). The CDR3 has 16 amino acids. For the CDR3, the DNA is TGTGCCAGCAGCGGGGCGGGGCAATATAGCAATCAGCCCCAGCATTTT. This gives the protein CASSGAGQYSNQPQHF.

This rearrangement joins TRBV20-1 to TRBJ2-1; D unresolved. The V gene lost 6 bases and the J gene lost 5 bases, with 8 bases spanning the gap. From germline, CDR1 is DFQATT and CDR2 SNEGSKA (reference sequence). The CDR3 is 11 residues long. The CDR3 DNA sequence: TGCAGTGCAACGGACCACAATGAGCAGTTCTTC. This encodes CSATDHNEQFF.

The rearrangement uses TRBV10-3 and TRBJ2-7, with 8 positions matching TRBD2. Looked up from germline, CDR1 is ENHRY and CDR2 is SYGVKD. The CDR3 length is 11 residues. V trimming: 5 bases; J trimming: 6 bases; junction bases outside the gene matches: 0. The CDR3 sequence is CAISSGGEQYF. CDR3 nucleotides: TGTGCCATCAGTAGCGGGGGCGAGCAGTACTTC.

The chain couples TRBV19 to TRBJ1-5; 7 bases match TRBD1. CDR3 length: 15 residues. The J segment lost 2 bases and the V segment lost 3 bases, leaving 4 bases of the junction unmatched. Germline CDR1 and CDR2: LNHDA and SQIVND (reference sequence). CDR3 region: CASSISGQGNQPQHF. In DNA, the CDR3 is TGTGCCAGTAGTATCAGCGGACAGGGCAATCAGCCCCAGCATTTT.

The chain joins TRBV27 to TRBJ2-7, with a possible D match to TRBD2 (5 bases). Germline-derived CDR1 and CDR2 are MNHEY and SMNVEV (reference sequence). V was pared by 6 bases and J by 9 bases, with 30 bases between. The CDR3 is 17 residues long. The CDR3 is CASRNWTPTKPTSVQYF. CDR3 nucleotides: TGTGCCAGCAGAAACTGGACCCCGACTAAACCTACGAGCGTGCAGTACTTC.

CDR3 region: CASSGLDTEAFF. In DNA form, the CDR3 reads TGTGCCAGCAGTGGGCTAGACACTGAAGCTTTCTTT. The V and J genes are TRBV25-1 and TRBJ1-1; D unclear. Per germline, CDR1 MGHDK and CDR2 SYGVNS. V lost 4 bases and J lost 3, with 6 bases in between. The CDR3 sequence is 12 residues long.

This rearrangement joins TRBV3-1 to TRBJ2-1; D may correspond to TRBD1 or TRBD2 (6 bases each). Germline V gene lookup returns CDR1 LGHDT and CDR2 YNNKEL (reference sequence). The CDR3 loop spans 15 amino acids. The germline V and J ends were trimmed by 1 base and 7 bases, with 14 bases remaining between them. Here the CDR3 reads CASSQVLGGRNEQFF. The CDR3 coding sequence is TGTGCCAGCAGCCAAGTATTGGGGGGCCGAAATGAGCAGTTCTTC.

The chain is built from TRBV29-1 and TRBJ2-7, with 7 bases lining up with TRBD2. The germline V gene has CDR1 SQVTM and CDR2 ANQGSEA. This CDR3 is 15 amino acids long. J was trimmed by 2 bases and V by 2 bases; bases with no gene match: 9. The CDR3 loop reads CSVEKETSEAYEQYF. CDR3 DNA sequence: TGCAGCGTTGAAAAGGAAACTAGCGAGGCCTACGAGCAGTACTTC.

V usage is TRBV29-1 and J usage is TRBJ1-3, with TRBD1 matching 7 bases. V trimming: 1 base; J trimming: 0 bases; junction bases outside the gene matches: 0. Per the germline V gene, CDR1 is SQVTM and CDR2 is ANQGSEA. The CDR3 has 14 amino acids. CDR3 in amino acids: CSVEGDSSGNTIYF. In nucleotides, the CDR3 is TGCAGCGTTGAAGGGGACAGCTCTGGAAACACCATATATTTT. The whole variable domain, filled in from reference TRBV29-1 and TRBJ1-3, reads SAVISQKPSRDICQRGTSLTIQCQVDSQVTMMFWYRQQPGQSLTLIATANQGSEATYESGFVIDKFPISRPNLTFSTLTVSNMSPEDSSIYLCSVEGDSSGNTIYFGEGSWLTVV.

The genes are TRBV20-1 and TRBJ2-7; 9 positions match TRBD2. The trim removed 5 bases at V and 2 bases at J, leaving 4 bases unmatched. This CDR3 spans 13 amino acids. In germline, CDR1 is DFQATT, CDR2 SNEGSKA (reference sequence). The CDR3 region has the DNA TGCAGTGCTCCCCCTAGCGGGACCTACGAGCAGTACTTC. Its translation: CSAPPSGTYEQYF.

The table lists this clonotype with a count of one. The rearrangement links TRBV9 to TRBJ2-5; 10 bases are shared with TRBD2. Germline V gene data show CDR1 as SGDLS and CDR2 as YYNGEE. J was trimmed by 3 bases and V by 0 bases; bases with no gene match: 2. The CDR3 is 15 residues long. CDR3: CASSVGTSGKETQYF. In DNA form, the CDR3 reads TGTGCCAGCAGCGTAGGGACTAGCGGTAAAGAGACCCAGTACTTC.

This chain links TRBV2 with TRBJ1-2; a possible D gene is TRBD1 (6 bases). From germline, CDR1 is SNHLY and CDR2 FYNNEI. The V and J ends lost 7 bases and 8 bases respectively, with 23 bases between them. The CDR3 loop spans 15 amino acids. The CDR3 loop reads CASNPPSGRGWGYTF. CDR3 DNA: TGTGCCAGCAACCCTCCGAGCGGCAGGGGCTGGGGCTACACCTTC.

The chain has TRBV30 and TRBJ2-5; the D is unclear. The CDR3 runs 11 residues. V lost 2 bases, J lost 5 bases, and 6 bases lay in between. CDR1 and CDR2 from the germline V gene are GTSNPN and SVGIG (reference sequence). CDR3 in amino acids: CAWSSLETQYF. CDR3 nucleotide sequence: TGTGCCTGGAGTTCTTTGGAGACCCAGTACTTC.

This chain uses TRBV12-3 or TRBV12-4 with TRBJ2-5; tentative D call: TRBD2 (5 bases). The length of the CDR3 is 12 residues. V lost 6 bases, J lost 5 bases, and 10 bases lay in between. The CDR3: CASRPRGETQYF. In nucleotides, the CDR3 is TGTGCCAGCAGACCCCGAGGGGAGACCCAGTACTTC.

The chain is built from TRBV20-1 and TRBJ2-1; 9 bases are shared with TRBD2. J gave up 6 bases and V 5 bases, and 8 bases lay outside the gene matches. CDR3 length equals 14 residues. The V gene's germline CDR1 is DFQATT and CDR2 SNEGSKA (reference sequence). The CDR3 reads CSAALTSGPNEQFF. The CDR3 coding sequence is TGCAGTGCTGCTCTGACTAGCGGTCCCAATGAGCAGTTCTTC.

The chain uses TRBV30 and TRBJ2-4; 8 bases are shared with TRBD1. The ends lost 7 bases at V and 2 bases at J; junction bases unmatched: 7. Germline-derived CDR1 and CDR2 are GTSNPN and SVGIG (reference sequence). The CDR3 length is 14 residues. This CDR3 is CALETGGSKNIQYF. For the CDR3, the DNA is TGTGCCTTGGAAACAGGGGGATCCAAAAACATTCAGTACTTC.

The CDR3: CASSRSVLDPDTQYF. In nucleotides, the CDR3 is TGTGCCAGCAGCAGAAGTGTCCTCGACCCGGATACGCAGTATTTT. The chain employs TRBV9 and TRBJ2-3, with no clear D. This CDR3 is built from 15 residues. Germline loops: CDR1 SGDLS, CDR2 YYNGEE. Trimming shortened V by 4 bases and J by 6 bases, and 18 bases separated the two germline ends.

The rearrangement uses TRBV20-1 and TRBJ2-3; D ambiguous. The germline gives CDR1 DFQATT, CDR2 SNEGSKA (reference sequence). The V gene lost 3 bases and the J gene lost 3 bases, with 13 bases spanning the gap. The CDR3 extends over 14 amino acids. For the CDR3, the DNA is TGCAGTGCTAGCCCCTTCACCAGTACAGATACGCAGTATTTT. It encodes CSASPFTSTDTQYF.

The rearrangement joins TRBV6-1 to TRBJ1-2; D gene ambiguous. V dropped 2 bases and J dropped 5 bases, with 15 bases sitting between them. This CDR3 spans 15 amino acids. CDR1 and CDR2 (germline): MNHNS, SASEGT. CDR3 sequence reads: CASSETAPRGYGYTF. CDR3 in DNA: TGTGCCAGCAGTGAAACCGCCCCTCGGGGATATGGCTACACCTTC.

V and J are TRBV14 and TRBJ2-2; D not certain. Germline CDR1 reads SGHDN; CDR2 reads FVKESK. Trimming took off 0 bases at V and 5 bases at J, with 7 bases between the two ends. The CDR3 length is 14 residues. Here the CDR3 reads CASSQDWGTGELFF. DNA of the CDR3: TGTGCCAGCAGCCAAGATTGGGGAACCGGGGAGCTGTTTTTT.